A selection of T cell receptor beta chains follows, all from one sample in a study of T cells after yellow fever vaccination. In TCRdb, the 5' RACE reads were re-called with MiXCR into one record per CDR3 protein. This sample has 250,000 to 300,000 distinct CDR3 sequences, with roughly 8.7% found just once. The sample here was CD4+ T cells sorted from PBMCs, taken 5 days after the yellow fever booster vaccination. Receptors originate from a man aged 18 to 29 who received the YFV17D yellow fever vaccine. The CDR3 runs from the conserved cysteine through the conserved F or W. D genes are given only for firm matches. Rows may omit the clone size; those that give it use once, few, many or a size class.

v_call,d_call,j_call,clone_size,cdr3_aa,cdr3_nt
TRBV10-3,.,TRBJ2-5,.,CAISESGDTRETQYF,TGTGCCATCAGTGAGTCGGGGGATACACGGGAGACCCAGTACTTC
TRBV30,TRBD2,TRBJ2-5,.,CAWRIAGGNQETQYF,TGTGCCTGGAGAATAGCGGGGGGAAACCAAGAGACCCAGTACTTC
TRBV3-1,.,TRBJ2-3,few,CASSRPGPSTDTQYF,TGTGCCAGCAGCCGGCCGGGACCCAGCACAGATACGCAGTATTTT
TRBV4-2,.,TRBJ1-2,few,CASSQDMGSYGYTF,TGTGCCAGCAGCCAAGATATGGGAAGCTATGGCTACACCTTC
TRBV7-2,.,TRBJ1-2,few,CASSIDGNGYTF,TGTGCCAGCAGCATAGACGGTAATGGCTACACCTTC
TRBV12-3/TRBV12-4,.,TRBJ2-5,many,CASRLTGQETQYF,TGTGCCAGCAGGCTGACAGGACAAGAGACCCAGTACTTC
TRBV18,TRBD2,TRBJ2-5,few,CASSPSSGMQETQYF,TGTGCCAGCTCACCCTCTAGCGGGATGCAAGAGACCCAGTACTTC
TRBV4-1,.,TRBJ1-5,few,CASSQSGLNQPQHF,TGCGCCAGCAGCCAGTCGGGGCTTAATCAGCCCCAGCATTTT
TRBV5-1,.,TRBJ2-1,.,CASSLESYNEQFF,TGCGCCAGCAGCTTGGAGAGTTACAATGAGCAGTTCTTC
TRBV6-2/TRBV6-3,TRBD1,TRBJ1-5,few,CASSNTGTGINQPQHF,TGTGCCAGCAGTAATACCGGGACAGGGATTAATCAGCCCCAGCATTTT
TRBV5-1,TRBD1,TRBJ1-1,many,CASSWTGGGTEAFF,TGCGCCAGCAGCTGGACAGGGGGCGGAACTGAAGCTTTCTTT
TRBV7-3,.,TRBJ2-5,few,CASSLTGLADQETQYF,TGTGCCAGCAGCTTAACCGGACTGGCAGACCAAGAGACCCAGTACTTC
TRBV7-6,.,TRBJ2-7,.,CATSRSGLEASEQYF,TGTGCCACCAGCCGTTCGGGACTCGAGGCGTCCGAGCAGTACTTC
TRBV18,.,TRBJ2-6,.,CASSSQVDGANVLTF,TGTGCCAGCTCATCCCAGGTGGATGGGGCCAACGTCCTGACTTTC